Described below is a single TCR beta chain sequence and its context. The V end lost 0 bases, the J end lost 4 bases, and 15 bases lay between the germline ends. The germline V gene has CDR1 MGHRA and CDR2 YSYEKL. This CDR3 has 16 residues. Enrolled during active infection, Seattle patients were then followed longitudinally. These data are taken from a study of blood T cell repertoires in COVID-19. About the study: The analysed material was cDNA or gDNA that came from T cells, B-cell-depleted T cells, or PBMCs.

This table comes from immunoSEQ multiplex PCR, and its TCRdb copy is limited to in-frame clones, with some not included. Among some 240,000 clones listed, around four fifths were seen once. This sequence originates from a woman in her seventies with COVID-19, enrolled during active disease. J is TRBJ1-2 and V is TRBV4-1; D is possibly TRBD1 (6 bases). Specimen: peripheral blood. CDR3: CASSQEYTQGFYGYTF. CDR3 in DNA: TGCGCCAGCAGCCAAGAGTATACACAGGGCTTCTATGGCTACACCTTC.